The 4 T cell receptor beta chains below all came from one sample that was sequenced in a study of follicular helper T cells after annual influenza vaccination (TCRdb year 2017). The receptor library was made with the immunoSEQ multiplex PCR assay. The clones in this table, taken by TCRdb from immuneACCESS, are in-frame only. Not every clone is retained; where verified, under half of the shortfall comes from an unresolved V gene, and the cause of the rest is unknown. The sample has over 25,000 clones on record, approximately 80% of them singletons. The ten biggest clones cover around 1.2% of the sample. The time point label, read with the paper, signifies: 2014-2015 season, pre-vaccination. Material: CXCR5+ CD38- circulating T follicular helper cells from blood, obtained on the day of influenza vaccination. What this sample's cell subset or site label stands for: circulating Tfh, non-naive CD4+CXCR5+PD-1+ (ICOS+CD38+ or ICOS-CD38-). These receptors all come from an adult who received the influenza vaccine.

This sequence joins TRBV11-2 and TRBJ1-2, with D tentatively TRBD1 (5 bases). The CDR3 covers 16 residues. The V end was cut by 0 bases, the J end by 11 bases, with 22 bases between. Germline lookup yields CDR1 SGHAT and CDR2 FQNNGV. DNA of the CDR3: TGTGCCAGCAGCTTAGAAAGCCGGAAGGGGTCCCCAGGGTACACCTTC. It specifies CASSLESRKGSPGYTF.

The chain combines TRBV9 with TRBJ1-2; 10 bases are shared with TRBD1. The germline V gene has CDR1 SGDLS and CDR2 YYNGEE. The CDR3 has 14 residues. The ends lost 4 bases at V and 2 bases at J; junction bases unmatched: 2. Here the CDR3 DNA reads TGTGCCAGCAGCCCGGGACAGGGGAACTATGGCTACACCTTC. Its translation: CASSPGQGNYGYTF.

V gene TRBV5-4 combines with J gene TRBJ1-1; D is uncertain. This CDR3 has 12 residues. The V gene's germline CDR1 is SGHNT and CDR2 YYREEE (reference sequence). The V and J ends lost 1 base and 8 bases respectively, with 9 bases between them. The CDR3 DNA reads TGTGCCAGCAGCTTGCGGGATTTAGAAGCTTTCTTT. It yields the protein CASSLRDLEAFF.

The gene calls are TRBV7-2 and TRBJ2-3; 8 bases are shared with TRBD2. The ends lost 5 bases at V and 4 bases at J; junction bases unmatched: 8. The CDR3 is 15 residues long. The germline V gene encodes CDR1 SGHTA and CDR2 FQGNSA. The CDR3 loop reads CASSVSGSGPDTQYF. The CDR3 nucleotides read TGTGCCAGCAGCGTGAGCGGGAGTGGGCCAGATACGCAGTATTTT.